These 12 T cell receptor beta chains share one sample of origin, sequenced in a study of blood T cell repertoires in COVID-19. Libraries were prepared by immunoSEQ multiplex PCR; TCRdb keeps only in-frame clonotypes and omits some of them. The sample consists of some 120,000 clones, more than 65% of them appearing once. Material: peripheral blood. The receptors here all came from a human donor in a cohort sampled during active COVID-19.

The table lists this clone with a few counts. The chain has TRBV4-1 and TRBJ2-1; D perhaps matches TRBD1 (5 bases). The CDR3 extends over 16 amino acids. Germline V lookup: CDR1 MGHRA, CDR2 YSYEKL. V was shortened by 0 bases and J by 0 bases, with 9 bases between the two germline ends. CDR3 amino acids: CASSQDQGSSYNEQFF. The CDR3 DNA is TGCGCCAGCAGCCAAGATCAGGGCAGCTCCTACAATGAGCAGTTCTTC.

The rearrangement links TRBV24-1 to TRBJ2-1, with 7 nucleotides matching TRBD2. The CDR3 totals 15 residues. Unmatched junction bases numbered 6, after V lost 6 bases and J lost 2 bases. Germline loops: CDR1 KGHDR, CDR2 SFDVKD. The CDR3, as DNA: TGTGCCACCAGTCTCAGCGGGGAGACCTACAATGAGCAGTTCTTC. Protein: CATSLSGETYNEQFF.

This clone showed up many times. The sample contains more than one DNA sequence encoding this CDR3. The V call is TRBV18, the J call TRBJ1-1; D remains ambiguous. Germline lookup yields CDR1 KGHSH and CDR2 LQKENI. V was cut by 0 bases and J by 5 bases, with 7 bases left in between. The CDR3 is 13 residues long. As DNA, the CDR3 is TGTGCCAGCTCACCACCAGTCGCGACTGAAGCTTTCTTT. Protein: CASSPPVATEAFF.

In this sample, this clone turned up a few times. J is TRBJ1-1 and V is TRBV28; 8 bases align to TRBD1. Germline V lookup: CDR1 MDHEN, CDR2 SYDVKM. The CDR3 runs 15 residues. Trimming cost V 2 bases and J 4 bases; bases outside gene matches: 6. CDR3 region: CASSLRPTGGTEAFF. CDR3 sequence (DNA): TGTGCCAGCAGTTTACGACCCACAGGGGGCACTGAAGCTTTCTTT.

The chain combines TRBV5-1 with TRBJ2-4, with TRBD2 matching 10 bases. The ends lost 4 bases at V and 1 base at J; junction bases unmatched: 11. Per germline, CDR1 SGHRS and CDR2 YFSETQ. The CDR3 contains 18 residues. The CDR3 DNA reads TGCGCCAGCAGCCCGGGGACTAGCGCGTCGCGTGCCAAAAACATTCAGTACTTC. It codes for CASSPGTSASRAKNIQYF.

V usage is TRBV6-2 or TRBV6-3 and J usage is TRBJ1-6; no firm D call. The CDR3 extends over 13 amino acids. In germline, CDR1 is MNHEY, CDR2 SVGEGT. V lost 5 bases and J 9 bases, leaving 11 bases between the germline ends. The CDR3 loop is CASSPGRLSPLHF. The CDR3, as DNA: TGTGCCAGCAGTCCCGGTCGTCTTTCACCCCTCCACTTT.

This clone has a handful of counts. The gene calls are TRBV7-2 and TRBJ1-2; a possible D gene is TRBD1 (6 bases). CDR1 is SGHTA, CDR2 FQGNSA, per germline. V was shortened by 5 bases and J by 4 bases, with 11 bases between the two germline ends. The CDR3 covers 13 residues. This CDR3 is CASSQGTTYGYTF. Here the CDR3 DNA reads TGTGCCAGCAGCCAAGGGACAACCTATGGCTACACCTTC.

CDR3 DNA sequence: TGTGCCAGCAGGGCCCCATTCACAGTTTCGGGAGGCTACACCTTC. Its protein product is CASRAPFTVSGGYTF. The chain is built from TRBV11-2 and TRBJ1-2; D call uncertain. Trimming pared 6 bases from V and 8 bases from J, leaving 22 bases between. The CDR3 sequence is 15 residues long. CDR1 is SGHAT and CDR2 is FQNNGV in the germline V gene.

The chain links TRBV5-5 to TRBJ2-7, with 9 bases fitting TRBD2. CDR3 length: 14 residues. CDR1 is SGHKS and CDR2 is YYEKEE in the germline V gene (reference sequence). Trimming took 2 bases from V and 3 from J; bases not matched to a gene: 3. This chain's CDR3 is CASSFTSGYYEQYF. CDR3 DNA: TGTGCCAGCAGCTTCACTAGCGGGTACTACGAGCAGTACTTC. Supplemented by reference TRBV5-5 and TRBJ2-7, the full variable domain reads DAGVTQSPTHLIKTRGQQVTLRCSPISGHKSVSWYQQVLGQGPQFIFQYYEKEERGRGNFPDRFSARQFPNYSSELNVNALLLGDSALYLCASSFTSGYYEQYFGPGTRLTVT.

This clone showed up just a few times. The chain links TRBV6-2 or TRBV6-3 to TRBJ2-3; 10 positions match TRBD2. The V gene's germline CDR1 is MNHEY and CDR2 SVGEGT. The length of the CDR3 is 16 residues. The V segment lost 5 bases and the J segment 4 bases; nucleotides outside the gene matches: 9. This CDR3 is CASSGAGGRSSDTQYF. In nucleotides, the CDR3 is TGTGCCAGCAGTGGAGCGGGGGGGCGTTCGTCAGATACGCAGTATTTT.

This clone was counted once. This chain uses TRBV9 with TRBJ1-2; D is possibly TRBD1 (6 bases). The ends were cut back, 4 bases at V and 4 bases at J, with 17 bases in the middle. The CDR3 spans 15 residues. Germline CDR1 is SGDLS and CDR2 is YYNGEE. CDR3 nucleotide sequence: TGTGCCAGCAGCCCCGAGGGGGTAGGCCTCTATGGCTACACCTTC. It is translated as CASSPEGVGLYGYTF.

The rearrangement links TRBV19 to TRBJ2-3; D unresolved. CDR1 and CDR2 from the germline V gene are LNHDA and SQIVND (reference sequence). The CDR3 extends over 15 amino acids. The V gene lost 6 bases and the J gene lost 0 bases, with 13 bases spanning the gap. The CDR3 region is CASSFMRSSTDTQYF. In nucleotides, the CDR3 is TGTGCCAGTAGCTTCATGAGATCTAGCACAGATACGCAGTATTTT.